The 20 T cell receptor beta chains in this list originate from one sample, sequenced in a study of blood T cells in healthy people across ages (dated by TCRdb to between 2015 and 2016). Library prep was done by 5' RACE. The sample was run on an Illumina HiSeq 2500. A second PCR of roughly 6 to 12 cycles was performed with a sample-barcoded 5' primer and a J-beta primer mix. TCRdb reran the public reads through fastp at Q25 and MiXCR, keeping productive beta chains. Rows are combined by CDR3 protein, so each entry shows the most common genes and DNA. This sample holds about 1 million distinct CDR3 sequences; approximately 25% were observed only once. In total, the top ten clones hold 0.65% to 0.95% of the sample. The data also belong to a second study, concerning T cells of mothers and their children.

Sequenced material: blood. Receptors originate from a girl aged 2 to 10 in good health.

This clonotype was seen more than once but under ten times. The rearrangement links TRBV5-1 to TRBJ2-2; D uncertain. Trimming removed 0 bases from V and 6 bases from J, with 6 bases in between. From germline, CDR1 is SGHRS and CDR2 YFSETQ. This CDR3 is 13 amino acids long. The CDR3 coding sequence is TGCGCCAGCAGCTTGGGCAAGGCCGGGGAGCTGTTTTTT. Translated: CASSLGKAGELFF.

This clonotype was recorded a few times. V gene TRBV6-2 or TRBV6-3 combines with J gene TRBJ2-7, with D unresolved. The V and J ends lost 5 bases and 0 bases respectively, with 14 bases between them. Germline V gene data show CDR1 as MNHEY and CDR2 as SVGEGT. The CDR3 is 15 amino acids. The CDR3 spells CASSRYAGDSYEQYF. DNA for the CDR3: TGTGCCAGCAGTCGTTACGCTGGGGACTCCTACGAGCAGTACTTC.

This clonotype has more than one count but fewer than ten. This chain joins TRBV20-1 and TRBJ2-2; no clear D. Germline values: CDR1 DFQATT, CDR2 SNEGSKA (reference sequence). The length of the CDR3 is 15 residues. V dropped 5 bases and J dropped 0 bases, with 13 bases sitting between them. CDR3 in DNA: TGCAGTGCTGACGACATAAACGCGAACACCGGGGAGCTGTTTTTT. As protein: CSADDINANTGELFF.

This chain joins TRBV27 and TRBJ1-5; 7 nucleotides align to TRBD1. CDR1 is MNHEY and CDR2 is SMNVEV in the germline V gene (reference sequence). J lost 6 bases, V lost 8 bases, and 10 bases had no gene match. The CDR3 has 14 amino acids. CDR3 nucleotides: TGTGCCAGCGCGACAGGGCCGGGAGGTCAGCCCCAGCATTTT. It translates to CASATGPGGQPQHF.

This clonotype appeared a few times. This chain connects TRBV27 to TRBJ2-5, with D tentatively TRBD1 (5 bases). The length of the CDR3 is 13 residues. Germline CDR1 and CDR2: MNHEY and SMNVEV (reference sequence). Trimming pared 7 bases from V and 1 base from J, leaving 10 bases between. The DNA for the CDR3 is TGTGCCAGCAAGGGGTTCCCCCAAGAGACCCAGTACTTC. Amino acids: CASKGFPQETQYF.

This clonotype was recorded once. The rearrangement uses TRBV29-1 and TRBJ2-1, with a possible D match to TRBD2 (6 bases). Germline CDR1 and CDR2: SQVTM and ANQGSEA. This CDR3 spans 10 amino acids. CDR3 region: CSIRRGEQFF. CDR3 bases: TGCAGTATAAGGCGGGGAGAGCAGTTCTTC.

The CDR3 region is CASSYRTGFLHF. CDR3 DNA sequence: TGTGCCAGCAGTTACAGGACAGGGTTCTTGCACTTT. This chain uses TRBV6-2 or TRBV6-3 with TRBJ1-6; 8 bases line up with TRBD1. From germline, CDR1 is MNHEY and CDR2 SVGEGT. This CDR3 is 12 amino acids long. V dropped 2 bases and J dropped 19; count of bases not matched to a gene: 7.

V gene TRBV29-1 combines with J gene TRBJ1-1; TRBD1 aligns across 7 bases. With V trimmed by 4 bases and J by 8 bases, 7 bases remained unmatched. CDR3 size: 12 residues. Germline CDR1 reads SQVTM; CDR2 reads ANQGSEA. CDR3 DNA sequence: TGCAGCGTTGGGGGACAGCCTACCGAAGCTTTCTTT. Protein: CSVGGQPTEAFF. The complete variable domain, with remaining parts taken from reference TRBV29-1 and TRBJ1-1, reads SAVISQKPSRDICQRGTSLTIQCQVDSQVTMMFWYRQQPGQSLTLIATANQGSEATYESGFVIDKFPISRPNLTFSTLTVSNMSPEDSSIYLCSVGGQPTEAFFGQGTRLTVV.

The CDR3 loop is CASSVQGHGNTEAFF. The CDR3 DNA is TGTGCCAGCAGCGTACAGGGACACGGGAACACTGAAGCTTTCTTT. The V gene is TRBV7-3, the J gene TRBJ1-1; tentative D call: TRBD1 (6 bases). The CDR3 totals 15 residues. Trimming removed 5 bases at V and 1 base at J, with 14 bases between. Germline assignment: CDR1 SGHTA and CDR2 FQGTGA.

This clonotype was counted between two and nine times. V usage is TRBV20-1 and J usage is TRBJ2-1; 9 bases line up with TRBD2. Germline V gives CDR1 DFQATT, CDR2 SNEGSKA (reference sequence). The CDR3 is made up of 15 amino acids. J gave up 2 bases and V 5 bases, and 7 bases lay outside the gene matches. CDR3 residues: CSASHSGSPYNEQFF. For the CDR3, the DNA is TGCAGTGCTTCCCATAGCGGGAGCCCCTACAATGAGCAGTTCTTC.

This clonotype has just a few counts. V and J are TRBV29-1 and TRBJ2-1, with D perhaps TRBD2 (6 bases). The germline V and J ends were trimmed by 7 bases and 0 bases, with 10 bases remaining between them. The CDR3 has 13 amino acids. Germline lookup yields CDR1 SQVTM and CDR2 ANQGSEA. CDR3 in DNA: TGCAGCGGCGGGCGGGACTCCTACAATGAGCAGTTCTTC. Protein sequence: CSGGRDSYNEQFF.

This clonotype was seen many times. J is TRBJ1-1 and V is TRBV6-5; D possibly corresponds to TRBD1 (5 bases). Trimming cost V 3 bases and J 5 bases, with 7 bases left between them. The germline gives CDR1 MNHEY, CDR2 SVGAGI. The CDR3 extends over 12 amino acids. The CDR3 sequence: CASSYWGTEAFF. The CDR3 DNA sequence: TGTGCCAGCAGTTATTGGGGGACTGAAGCTTTCTTT.

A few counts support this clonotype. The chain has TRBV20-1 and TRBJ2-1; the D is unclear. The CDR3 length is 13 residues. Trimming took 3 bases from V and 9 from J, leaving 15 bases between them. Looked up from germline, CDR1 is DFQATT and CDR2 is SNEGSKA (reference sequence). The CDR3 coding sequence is TGCAGTGCTAGTTCAGCTCAGCATAGTGAGCAGTTCTTC. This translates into CSASSAQHSEQFF.

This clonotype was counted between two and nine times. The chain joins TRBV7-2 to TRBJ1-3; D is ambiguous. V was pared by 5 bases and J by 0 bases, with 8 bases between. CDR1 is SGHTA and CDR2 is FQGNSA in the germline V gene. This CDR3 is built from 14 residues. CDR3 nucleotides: TGTGCCAGCAGCCGGGGTGACTCTGGAAACACCATATATTTT. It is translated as CASSRGDSGNTIYF.

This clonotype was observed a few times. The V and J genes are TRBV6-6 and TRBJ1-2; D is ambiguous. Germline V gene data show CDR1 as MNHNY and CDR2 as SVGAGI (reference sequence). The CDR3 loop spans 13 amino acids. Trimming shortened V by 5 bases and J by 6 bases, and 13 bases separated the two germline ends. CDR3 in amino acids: CASSNLGWDGYTF. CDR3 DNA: TGTGCCAGCAGTAATTTGGGGTGGGATGGCTACACCTTC.

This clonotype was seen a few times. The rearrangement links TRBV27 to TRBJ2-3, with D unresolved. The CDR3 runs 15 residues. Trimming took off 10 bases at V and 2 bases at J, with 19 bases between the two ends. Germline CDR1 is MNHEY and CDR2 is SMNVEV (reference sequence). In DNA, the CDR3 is TGTGCCACCTCACGAGGACCCTGGACCACAGATACGCAGTATTTT. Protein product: CATSRGPWTTDTQYF.

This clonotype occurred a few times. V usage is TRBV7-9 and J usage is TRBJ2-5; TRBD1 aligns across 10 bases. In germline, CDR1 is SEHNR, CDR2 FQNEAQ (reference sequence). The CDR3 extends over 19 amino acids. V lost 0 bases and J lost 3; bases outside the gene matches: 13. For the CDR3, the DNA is TGTGCCAGCAGCTTAGCGGGTTTTGGGACAGGGGCGATCGAAGAGACCCAGTACTTC. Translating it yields CASSLAGFGTGAIEETQYF.

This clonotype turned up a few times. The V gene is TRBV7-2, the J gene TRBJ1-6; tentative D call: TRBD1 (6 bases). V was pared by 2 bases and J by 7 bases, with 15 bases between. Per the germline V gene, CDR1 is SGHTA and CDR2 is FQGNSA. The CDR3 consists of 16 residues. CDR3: CASSLYEDRPNSPLHF. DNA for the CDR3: TGTGCCAGCAGCTTATACGAGGACAGACCCAATTCACCCCTCCACTTT.

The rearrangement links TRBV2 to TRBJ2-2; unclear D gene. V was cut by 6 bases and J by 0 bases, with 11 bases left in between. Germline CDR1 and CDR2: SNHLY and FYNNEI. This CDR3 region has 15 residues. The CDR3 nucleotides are TGTGCCAGCAGACTTAACGAAGCGAACACCGGGGAGCTGTTTTTT. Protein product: CASRLNEANTGELFF.

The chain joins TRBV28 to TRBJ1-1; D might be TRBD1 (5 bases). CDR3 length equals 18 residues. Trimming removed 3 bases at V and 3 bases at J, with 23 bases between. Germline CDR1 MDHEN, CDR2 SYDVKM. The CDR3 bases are TGTGCCAGCAGTTTCGAAAGAGTATCAAATCTAGGGGACACTGAAGCTTTCTTT. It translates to CASSFERVSNLGDTEAFF.